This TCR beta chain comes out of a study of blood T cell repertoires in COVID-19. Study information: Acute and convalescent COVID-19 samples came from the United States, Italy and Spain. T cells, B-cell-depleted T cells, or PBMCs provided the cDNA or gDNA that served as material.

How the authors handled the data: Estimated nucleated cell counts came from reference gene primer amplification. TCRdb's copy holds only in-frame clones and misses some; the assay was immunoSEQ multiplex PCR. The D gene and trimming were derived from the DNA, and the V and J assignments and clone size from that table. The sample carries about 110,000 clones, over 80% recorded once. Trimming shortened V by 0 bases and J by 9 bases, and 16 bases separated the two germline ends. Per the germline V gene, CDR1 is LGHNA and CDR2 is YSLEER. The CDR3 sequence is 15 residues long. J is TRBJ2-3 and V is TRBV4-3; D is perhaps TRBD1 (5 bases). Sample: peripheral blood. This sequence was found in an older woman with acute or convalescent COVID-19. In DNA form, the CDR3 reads TGCGCCAGCAGCCAAGATAGGGGTTCCAGCGCGACGCAGTATTTT. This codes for CASSQDRGSSATQYF.